The clone carrying this T cell receptor (beta chain) was counted between two and nine times. Its matching antigen is unknown. Generated by immunoSEQ multiplex PCR, the TCRdb table keeps only in-frame clones and is missing some. The data contain hundreds of thousands of clones, roughly 77% of them seen just once; the ten biggest clones take up less than 15%. This sample was taken from a study of shared clonotypes between healthy human individuals. Study outcomes and limitations: Sequencing depth was a factor that was expected to affect clonotype sharing among donors. Specimens sampled were limited to blood, with tissue repertoires likely differing.

The germline V gene has CDR1 LNHDA and CDR2 SQIVND (reference sequence). The length of the CDR3 is 16 residues. J was trimmed by 9 bases and V by 3 bases; bases with no gene match: 14. Donors, healthy HIV-negative adults, lacked recent acute infections or vaccinations. This TCR came from a woman between 40 and 50 years old in good health. Some clones in this sample may be carry-over from other donors' samples. The sequenced sample consisted of PBMCs. This chain uses TRBV19 with TRBJ1-2; 9 bases agree with TRBD1. The CDR3 region is CASSIGGGGQGRSYTF. CDR3 DNA sequence: TGTGCCAGTAGTATTGGAGGTGGGGGACAGGGTCGGAGCTACACCTTC. Full variable domain (outside the CDR3, taken from reference TRBV19 and TRBJ1-2): DGGITQSPKYLFRKEGQNVTLSCEQNLNHDAMYWYRQDPGQGLRLIYYSQIVNDFQKGDIAEGYSVSREKKESFPLTVTSAQKNPTAFYLCASSIGGGGQGRSYTFGSGTRLTVV.